This T cell receptor (beta chain) was obtained from a study of OX40 agonist ivuxolimab in advanced cancers. On the study more broadly: Treatment received earlier with anti-PD-1, anti-PD-L1 or anti-CTLA-4 agents was allowed, and 40% had some.

This table comes from immunoSEQ multiplex PCR, and its TCRdb copy is limited to in-frame clones, with some not included. Of 25,000 to 30,000 clones in the sample, 70% to 90% were seen once. Germline CDR1 is SGHTA and CDR2 is FQGTGA. The V gene end was trimmed by 5 bases and the J gene end by 0 bases; junction bases not matched to a gene: 5. The length of the CDR3 is 17 residues. Overall study findings and caveats: Some of the lowest clonal expansion was seen in partial responders at 0.1-3.0 mg/kg.

Note on this clone: Antigen unknown.

The V call is TRBV7-3, the J call TRBJ2-3; 13 bases line up with TRBD2. The receptor comes from an adult with an advanced solid tumor such as melanoma, head and neck, liver or kidney cancer. This material consisted of CD4+ or CD8+ T cells sorted from blood, taken in a trial of the OX40 agonist ivuxolimab. CDR3 sequence reads: CASSTSTSGGSTDTQYF. The CDR3 bases are TGTGCCAGCAGCACCTCGACTAGCGGGGGGAGCACAGATACGCAGTATTTT.